This is a list of T cell receptor beta chains from one sample in a study of post-analysis software for immune sequencing data. TCRdb called the PCR reads again in MiXCR, with one record for every CDR3 protein. The table includes roughly 540,000 distinct CDR3 sequences, around 34% detected once. Sequenced: blood. Source of these receptors: a girl between 2 and 17 years old with multiple sclerosis. CDR3s include the opening cysteine and the closing phenylalanine or tryptophan. A D gene is named only where the DNA matches it firmly. The listing skips clone size in some rows; elsewhere it reads once, few, many or a size class.

j_call | clone_size | d_call | v_call | cdr3_nt | cdr3_aa
TRBJ2-7 | many | TRBD1 | TRBV5-1 | TGCGCCAGCAGCTTGTCCGGGACAGGGGTCGAGCAGTACTTC | CASSLSGTGVEQYF
TRBJ2-3 | . | . | TRBV6-6 | TGTGCCAGCAGAAGCCTTCAGGGGGAGGGCACAGATACGCAGTATTTT | CASRSLQGEGTDTQYF
TRBJ2-1 | few | . | TRBV7-3 | TGTGCCAGCAGCTTAACGCCCAGATTGCAGGGCAATGAGCAGTTCTTC | CASSLTPRLQGNEQFF
TRBJ1-5 | few | . | TRBV6-6 | TGTGCCAGCAGTCACCCGTCGTGGGATCAGCCCCAGCATTTT | CASSHPSWDQPQHF
TRBJ1-2 | . | . | TRBV6-2/TRBV6-3 | TGTGCCAGCAACGCCGATAACTATGGCTACACCTTC | CASNADNYGYTF
TRBJ2-3 | few | . | TRBV5-1 | TGCGCCAGCAGCTGGGTGTTGACCCGGGGAGGAGATACACAGTATTTT | CASSWVLTRGGDTQYF
TRBJ2-1 | few | TRBD1 | TRBV12-3/TRBV12-4 | TGTGCCAGCAACCCCCCGGGACAGGGCTACAATGAGCAGTTCTTC | CASNPPGQGYNEQFF
TRBJ2-3 | . | . | TRBV5-1 | TGCGCCAGCAGCTTGGGTGGCAGCCGCACAGATACGCAGTATTTT | CASSLGGSRTDTQYF
TRBJ2-5 | . | TRBD2 | TRBV20-1 | TGCAGTGCTAGTTGGCGGGGGGGCCGACAGACCCAGTACTTC | CSASWRGGRQTQYF
TRBJ1-4 | . | . | TRBV4-1 | TGCGCCAGCAGCCGACCTGTCGGAGGGAAAGGTGAAAAACTGTTTTTT | CASSRPVGGKGEKLFF
TRBJ2-7 | few | TRBD1 | TRBV10-3 | TGTGCCATCAGGACCGGGACAGGTCTCTACGAGCGGTACTTC | CAIRTGTGLYERYF
TRBJ2-3 | . | . | TRBV3-1 | TGTACCAGCAGCCAAGAAGGACAGACAGATACGCAGTATTTT | CTSSQEGQTDTQYF
TRBJ1-1 | . | TRBD1 | TRBV5-1 | TGCGCCAGCAGCCCAGGGACAGACCCTTACACTGAAGCTTTCTTT | CASSPGTDPYTEAFF
TRBJ2-7 | few | . | TRBV16 | TGTGCCAGCAGCCAATCGTCAACTACGGACGAGCAGTACTTC | CASSQSSTTDEQYF
TRBJ1-2 | . | . | TRBV5-1 | TGCGCCAGCAGCTTAGAAGTAAGGCGGGGCTACACCTTC | CASSLEVRRGYTF
TRBJ2-7 | . | TRBD1 | TRBV2 | TGTGCCAGCAGTGGGACAGGGAGCTCCGAGCAGTACTTC | CASSGTGSSEQYF
TRBJ1-2 | few | . | TRBV7-9 | TGTGCCAGCAGCCCGCCCGGGGACAACTATGGCTACACCTTC | CASSPPGDNYGYTF
TRBJ2-7 | . | TRBD1 | TRBV20-1 | TGCACCGCGGGTCAGGGGGTGGAATCTCCTTACTACGAGCAGTACTTC | CTAGQGVESPYYEQYF
TRBJ2-1 | . | . | TRBV9 | TGTGCCAGCAGCGTATATAATAGGGGTCTGGATGAGCAGTTCTTC | CASSVYNRGLDEQFF
TRBJ1-4 | . | . | TRBV27 | TGTGCCAGCAGTGGGACCCGGGGCAAAAAACTGTTTTTT | CASSGTRGKKLFF
TRBJ2-1 | . | TRBD2 | TRBV4-1 | TGCGCCAGCAGCCAAGATCGGGGCGCACCGGGGGGGCCCTACAATGAGCAGTTCTTC | CASSQDRGAPGGPYNEQFF
TRBJ1-2 | . | TRBD1 | TRBV12-3/TRBV12-4 | TGTGCCAGCAGTTTGTCAGGGGGCGAGGGTGGCTACACCTTC | CASSLSGGEGGYTF
TRBJ1-1 | few | TRBD1 | TRBV5-1 | TGCGCCAGCAGCCCCGGGACAGGGGAGACTGAAGCTTTCTTT | CASSPGTGETEAFF
TRBJ2-6 | . | . | TRBV28 | TGTGCCAGCACAGACTCTGGGGCCAACGTCCTGACTTTC | CASTDSGANVLTF
TRBJ2-5 | . | TRBD1 | TRBV12-3/TRBV12-4 | TGTGCCAGCAGTTTAGTGCCGGGACAGGGAGGACAAGAGACCCAGTACTTC | CASSLVPGQGGQETQYF
TRBJ1-5 | . | . | TRBV6-2/TRBV6-3 | TGTGCCAGCAGTTACCCGAGCGGGGCTAGCAATCAGCCCCAGCATTTT | CASSYPSGASNQPQHF
TRBJ2-3 | . | TRBD2 | TRBV5-1 | TGCGCCAGCGCTGGGACTAGCGGGGGTGCAGATACGCAGTATTTT | CASAGTSGGADTQYF
TRBJ2-7 | few | . | TRBV28 | TGTGCCAGCAGGGGGGCAGGTCTGGGCGAGCAGTACTTC | CASRGAGLGEQYF
TRBJ2-1 | few | . | TRBV20-1 | TGCAGTGCTAGAGATGTGGCTAGTACCTACAATGAGCAGTTCTTC | CSARDVASTYNEQFF
TRBJ2-1 | . | TRBD1 | TRBV9 | TGTGCCAGCAGCGTAGACGGGACAGGGGGTAACAATGAGCAGTTCTTC | CASSVDGTGGNNEQFF
TRBJ1-1 | . | . | TRBV4-2 | TGTGCCAGCAGCCAAGTATCGGTCCTGAACACTGAAGCTTTCTTT | CASSQVSVLNTEAFF
TRBJ1-2 | few | . | TRBV5-1 | TGCGCCAGCAGCTGGCAGGGGTACGGCTACACCTTC | CASSWQGYGYTF
TRBJ2-3 | many | TRBD2 | TRBV7-2 | TGTGCCAGCAGCTTGGTAGCGGGGGAGGGAGATACGCAGTATTTT | CASSLVAGEGDTQYF